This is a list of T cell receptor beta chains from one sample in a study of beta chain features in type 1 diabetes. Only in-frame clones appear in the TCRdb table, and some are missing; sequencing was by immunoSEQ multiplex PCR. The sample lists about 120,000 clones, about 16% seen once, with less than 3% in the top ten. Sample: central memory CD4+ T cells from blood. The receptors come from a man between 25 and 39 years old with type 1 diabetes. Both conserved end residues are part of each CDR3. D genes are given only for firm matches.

CDR3: CASSNALGGGEQETQYF
J: TRBJ2-5
D: -
V: TRBV9

CDR3: CACGQGARIGYGYTF
J: TRBJ1-2
D: TRBD1
V: TRBV28

CDR3: CASSLGQGMDEQFF
J: TRBJ2-1
D: TRBD1
V: TRBV25-1

CDR3: CASSRGAGVGTGELFF
J: TRBJ2-2
D: -
V: TRBV5-1

CDR3: CASSQGSGLVRGEQYF
J: TRBJ2-7
D: TRBD2
V: TRBV4-1

CDR3: CASSTSRDTPYNEQFF
J: TRBJ2-1
D: -
V: TRBV11-3

CDR3: CASSPPNRANTGELFF
J: TRBJ2-2
D: -
V: TRBV7-2

CDR3: CASSLTSGGAETQYF
J: TRBJ2-5
D: TRBD2
V: TRBV11-2

CDR3: CASSDLQGARGGYTF
J: TRBJ1-2
D: -
V: TRBV25-1

CDR3: CASSSLGFDRRFHVPGELFF
J: TRBJ2-2
D: -
V: TRBV13

CDR3: CASSQGDGVPTDSTDTQYF
J: TRBJ2-3
D: -
V: TRBV4-2

CDR3: CASSQATGLGKLFF
J: TRBJ1-4
D: -
V: TRBV14

CDR3: CASSLDRGSGEQYF
J: -
D: TRBD1
V: TRBV5-1

CDR3: CASSVGRNSYNEQFF
J: TRBJ2-1
D: -
V: TRBV9

CDR3: CASSQDKQETQYF
J: TRBJ2-5
D: -
V: TRBV7-9

CDR3: CASRRPGTAANYGYTF
J: TRBJ1-2
D: TRBD1
V: TRBV7-2

CDR3: CASRLAVHISNQPQHF
J: TRBJ1-5
D: -
V: TRBV12-2

CDR3: CASSDERQINIQYF
J: TRBJ2-4
D: -
V: TRBV5-5

CDR3: CAISESEAGAGYTF
J: TRBJ1-2
D: -
V: TRBV10-3

CDR3: CSVSGGRGGYTF
J: TRBJ1-2
D: -
V: TRBV29-1

CDR3: CASWGQGAGDTEAFF
J: TRBJ1-1
D: TRBD1
V: TRBV6-5